The rows below give T cell receptor beta chains drawn from one sample of a study of CXCR3-negative and CXCR3-positive naive CD8 T cells. Using the 5' RACE reads, TCRdb records one entry per CDR3 protein without DNA. In all, the sample yields some 61,000 distinct CDR3 sequences. The sequenced sample was naive CXCR3- CD8+ T cells from blood. All receptors derive from a human donor in good health. Some clones in this sample may be carry-over from other donors' samples. The CDR3 runs from the conserved cysteine through the conserved F or W.

J: TRBJ2-3; V: TRBV11-2; CDR3: CASSPFFDTQYF
J: TRBJ2-7; V: TRBV5-6; CDR3: CASSRAGTPLNEQYF
J: TRBJ2-5; V: TRBV5-1; CDR3: CASSVDNGKETQYF
J: TRBJ2-7; V: TRBV7-8; CDR3: CASSLGTQTPLGEQYF
J: TRBJ2-7; V: TRBV7-9; CDR3: CASSSGGAGGNPYEQYF
J: TRBJ2-2; V: TRBV18; CDR3: CASSPPTSAAGELFF
J: TRBJ2-7; V: TRBV7-6; CDR3: CASSTGLQRHEQYF
J: TRBJ2-7; V: TRBV7-6; CDR3: CASSPGRQGRNEQYF
J: TRBJ1-1; V: TRBV4-2; CDR3: CASSPWGNTEAFF
J: TRBJ2-3; V: TRBV7-2; CDR3: CASSLLVFDTQYF
J: TRBJ2-3; V: TRBV29-1; CDR3: CSVDPPSGATDTQYF
J: TRBJ1-2; V: TRBV18; CDR3: CASSPPEGNYGYTF
J: TRBJ2-1; V: TRBV7-2; CDR3: CASSIASGGAYEQFF
J: TRBJ2-5; V: TRBV28; CDR3: CASSLGGRETQYF
J: TRBJ2-5; V: TRBV20-1; CDR3: CSAHSGGREETQYF
J: TRBJ2-7; V: TRBV7-3; CDR3: CASSLIAGNTYEQYF
J: TRBJ2-1; V: TRBV5-1; CDR3: CASSFYQGGSYNEQFF
J: TRBJ2-1; V: TRBV7-6; CDR3: CASSADDRPYNEQFF
J: TRBJ1-5; V: TRBV12-3/TRBV12-4; CDR3: CASSGKGSNQPQHF
J: TRBJ2-3; V: TRBV29-1; CDR3: CSYVAGTYTDTQYF
J: TRBJ2-3; V: TRBV29-1; CDR3: CSGGRTTDTQYF
J: TRBJ2-4; V: TRBV28; CDR3: CASSPTGGENIQYF
J: TRBJ2-7; V: TRBV7-9; CDR3: CASSAETGSFSYEQYF
J: TRBJ2-7; V: TRBV13; CDR3: CASSSTALSFYEQYF
J: TRBJ2-5; V: TRBV21-1; CDR3: CASSNRGSGGATGEETQYF
J: TRBJ2-5; V: TRBV3-1; CDR3: CASSQGQWVLETQYF
J: TRBJ2-1; V: TRBV6-4; CDR3: CASSDSPGFEQFF
J: TRBJ2-7; V: TRBV4-1; CDR3: CASSQEGGFEQYF
J: TRBJ2-7; V: TRBV4-3; CDR3: CASSQVWKLIPHEQYF
J: TRBJ1-2; V: TRBV29-1; CDR3: CSTGGQSTYGYTF
J: TRBJ2-5; V: TRBV7-3; CDR3: CASSPGVEETQYF
J: TRBJ2-1; V: TRBV6-1; CDR3: CASRTTGNYEQFF
J: TRBJ1-2; V: TRBV6-6; CDR3: CASSPDHDLLGVYGYTF
J: TRBJ2-7; V: TRBV14; CDR3: CASSQLDRLWEQYF
J: TRBJ2-5; V: TRBV7-6; CDR3: CASSLTTGGAEKTQYF
J: TRBJ2-1; V: TRBV14; CDR3: CASSQDQAAVGENEQFF
J: TRBJ2-3; V: TRBV12-3/TRBV12-4; CDR3: CASYPVGLGSADTQYF
J: TRBJ2-1; V: TRBV10-3; CDR3: CAINTRTSGGAKNWNEQFF
J: TRBJ2-1; V: TRBV7-2; CDR3: CASSSPDRGYEQFF
J: TRBJ1-1; V: TRBV7-8; CDR3: CASSFGNTEAFF
J: TRBJ2-7; V: TRBV7-2; CDR3: CASSTDRDYEQYF
J: TRBJ2-3; V: TRBV11-1; CDR3: CASSWAGDLKTTDTQYF
J: TRBJ2-3; V: TRBV7-2; CDR3: CASSTGLGTDTQYF
J: TRBJ2-1; V: TRBV2; CDR3: CASSATPPTSYNEQFF
J: TRBJ2-7; V: TRBV7-9; CDR3: CASSWTGSQEQYF
J: TRBJ2-7; V: TRBV28; CDR3: CASSLFDYEQYF
J: TRBJ2-1; V: TRBV7-8; CDR3: CASSLTGGQNNEQFF
J: TRBJ2-7; V: TRBV19; CDR3: CASSLQGTPYEQYF
J: TRBJ2-1; V: TRBV6-2/TRBV6-3; CDR3: CASSSGGAYNEQFF
J: TRBJ2-1; V: TRBV7-9; CDR3: CASSLPGTYNEQFF
J: TRBJ2-7; V: TRBV5-5; CDR3: CASSLAPGDYEQYF
J: TRBJ2-1; V: TRBV29-1; CDR3: CSVAGLSYNEQFF
J: TRBJ2-1; V: TRBV29-1; CDR3: CSVTGGGLVDEQFF
J: TRBJ2-1; V: TRBV28; CDR3: CAISKGHASSYNEQFF
J: TRBJ2-3; V: TRBV7-9; CDR3: CASSPLGQAFTDTQYF